This paragraph covers one T cell receptor beta chain sequence. The antigen is undetermined. Looked up from germline, CDR1 is MGHRA and CDR2 is YSYEKL. The length of the CDR3 is 15 residues. J lost 10 bases, V lost 1 base, and 10 bases had no gene match. Primers: 60 Vbeta forward and 13 Jbeta reverse. How the authors handled the data: As a later analysis found, there were 80 million to 90 million unique TCR beta chains, of which roughly 11 million were shared. TCRdb's copy holds only in-frame clones and misses some; the assay was immunoSEQ multiplex PCR. The V and J calls and the clone size are those of that table, but D and trimming were determined from the DNA. Among about 140,000 clones listed, approximately 85% were seen once. This specimen comes from a study of cytomegalovirus exposure and HLA in healthy donors. Broader study findings: Researchers reported that a few CMV-associated chains were confirmed in vitro as CMV antigen-specific. Listed as cytomegalovirus-associated were 170 or so TCR beta chains. Later analysis suggested links between common viral pathogens and several top significant clusters.

The origin of this receptor is a woman between 40 and 50 years old in good health and CMV-seronegative. This chain links TRBV4-1 with TRBJ2-1, with 7 nucleotides matching TRBD2. The sequenced sample consisted of PBMCs. CDR3 sequence reads: CASSQVSGGPVEQFF. CDR3 nucleotides: TGCGCCAGCAGCCAAGTATCGGGAGGCCCTGTGGAGCAGTTCTTC.